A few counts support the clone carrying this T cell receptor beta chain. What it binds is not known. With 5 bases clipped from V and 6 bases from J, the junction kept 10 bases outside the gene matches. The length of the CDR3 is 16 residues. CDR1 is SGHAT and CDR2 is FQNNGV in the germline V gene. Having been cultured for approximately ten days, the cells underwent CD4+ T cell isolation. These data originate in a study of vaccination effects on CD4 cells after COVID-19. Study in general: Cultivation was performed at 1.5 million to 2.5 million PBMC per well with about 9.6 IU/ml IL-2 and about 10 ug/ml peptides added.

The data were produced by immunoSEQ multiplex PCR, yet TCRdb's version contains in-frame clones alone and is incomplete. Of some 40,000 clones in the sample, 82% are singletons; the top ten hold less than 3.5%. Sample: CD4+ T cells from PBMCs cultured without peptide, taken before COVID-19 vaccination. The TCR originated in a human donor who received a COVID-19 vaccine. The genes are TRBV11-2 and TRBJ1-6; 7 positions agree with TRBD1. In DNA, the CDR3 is TGTGCCAGCAGCCTCGACAGGGATGTTAGTAATTCACCCCTCCACTTT. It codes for CASSLDRDVSNSPLHF.